These 16 T cell receptor beta chains were sequenced from one sample in a study of CD8 T cells in Susac syndrome. An input of roughly 0.5 to 1 ug of RNA was subjected to reverse transcription using random hexamers. TCRdb fed the immunoSEQ multiplex PCR reads into MiXCR, producing one record per CDR3 protein. The sample gives roughly 130,000 distinct CDR3 sequences, around 96% of which show up once; over 0.095% is in the top ten. Sequenced sample: CD4+ T cells from PBMCs. These receptors all come from a human donor with multiple sclerosis.

This chain uses TRBV28 with TRBJ2-1, with D perhaps TRBD2 (6 bases). The V and J ends lost 3 bases and 12 bases respectively, with 18 bases between them. This CDR3 spans 14 amino acids. Germline V gene data show CDR1 as MDHEN and CDR2 as SYDVKM. CDR3 DNA: TGTGCCAGCAGTTTGGACTATGTTAACGCTAGGCAGTTCTTC. Protein sequence: CASSLDYVNARQFF. The variable domain in full, with the rest retrieved from reference TRBV28 and TRBJ2-1, is DVKVTQSSRYLVKRTGEKVFLECVQDMDHENMFWYRQDPGLGLRLIYFSYDVKMKEKGDIPEGYSVSREKKERFSLILESASTNQTSMYLCASSLDYVNARQFFGPGTRLTVL.

V and J are TRBV2 and TRBJ1-2; 7 bases align to TRBD1. This CDR3 spans 13 amino acids. V shed 5 bases, J shed 5 bases, and the junction held 5 bases outside the gene matches. From germline, CDR1 is SNHLY and CDR2 FYNNEI. The CDR3, as DNA: TGTGCCAGCAGTCGGGACAGTCAGTATGGCTACACCTTC. This sequence encodes CASSRDSQYGYTF.

The chain uses TRBV7-8 and TRBJ2-5; 11 positions match TRBD2. Germline loops: CDR1 SGHVS, CDR2 FQNEAQ. This CDR3 contains 16 residues. J lost 5 bases, V lost 6 bases, and 11 bases had no gene match. The CDR3 loop is CASRPLAGVGIETQYF. The CDR3 bases are TGTGCCAGCAGACCACTAGCGGGGGTCGGTATCGAGACCCAGTACTTC.

The V gene is TRBV12-3 or TRBV12-4, the J gene TRBJ2-7; D is possibly TRBD2 (5 bases). The CDR3 loop spans 13 amino acids. The germline V and J ends were trimmed by 8 bases and 4 bases, with 15 bases remaining between them. The DNA for the CDR3 is TGTGCCAGCGGTAACATCCGGGGATACGAGCAGTACTTC. Translating gives CASGNIRGYEQYF.

This chain connects TRBV29-1 to TRBJ2-7; D not certain. Germline V gene lookup returns CDR1 SQVTM and CDR2 ANQGSEA. The CDR3 runs to 14 residues. V gave up 4 bases and J gave up 0 bases, with 13 bases separating them. CDR3 nucleotides: TGCAGCGTTGTAGAGCGTAAAAGCTCCTACGAGCAGTACTTC. Translating it yields CSVVERKSSYEQYF.

The V gene is TRBV20-1, the J gene TRBJ2-5, with 9 bases fitting TRBD1. The J segment lost 4 bases and the V segment lost 4 bases, leaving 7 bases of the junction unmatched. This CDR3 comprises 14 residues. Looked up from germline, CDR1 is DFQATT and CDR2 is SNEGSKA (reference sequence). CDR3 sequence (DNA): TGCAGTGCTACTTACAGGGGGCGAATAGAGACCCAGTACTTC. Protein product: CSATYRGRIETQYF.

This clonotype was counted only a few times. The rearrangement joins TRBV19 to TRBJ2-5, with D unresolved. This CDR3 contains 11 residues. Germline lookup yields CDR1 LNHDA and CDR2 SQIVND (reference sequence). The V end was cut by 6 bases, the J end by 4 bases, with 6 bases between. In DNA, the CDR3 is TGTGCCAGTAGGGCACGAGAGACCCAGTACTTC. Protein product: CASRARETQYF.

CDR3 bases: TGTGCCAGCAGTTTCACAGGCCTTGGAAACACCATATATTTT. Its translation: CASSFTGLGNTIYF. This sequence joins TRBV12-3 or TRBV12-4 and TRBJ1-3; TRBD1 is a possible D gene (5 bases). The CDR3 extends over 14 amino acids. V was shortened by 3 bases and J by 3 bases, with 9 bases between the two germline ends.

V gene TRBV3-1 combines with J gene TRBJ2-5; no clear D gene. The CDR3 sequence is 12 residues long. V lost 5 bases and J lost 5, with 9 bases in between. CDR1 is LGHDT and CDR2 is YNNKEL in the germline V gene (reference sequence). This CDR3 is CASSLDTETQYF. CDR3 in DNA: TGTGCCAGCAGCTTAGACACGGAGACCCAGTACTTC.

The chain has TRBV15 and TRBJ1-1, with D unclear. Germline lookup yields CDR1 LNHNV and CDR2 YYDKDF (reference sequence). V dropped 3 bases and J dropped 1 base, with 6 bases sitting between them. CDR3 length equals 13 residues. The CDR3 protein is CATSSGPNTEAFF. The CDR3, as DNA: TGTGCCACCAGCAGCGGACCGAACACTGAAGCTTTCTTT.

This clonotype was seen once. This chain joins TRBV9 and TRBJ2-1, with D unresolved. CDR1 is SGDLS and CDR2 is YYNGEE in the germline V gene. The CDR3 sequence is 15 residues long. Trimming removed 0 bases from V and 1 base from J, with 8 bases in between. The CDR3 reads CASSVDPASYNEQFF. Here the CDR3 DNA reads TGTGCCAGCAGCGTAGATCCAGCGTCCTACAATGAGCAGTTCTTC.

The J gene is TRBJ2-4, the V gene TRBV20-1; weak D call: TRBD2 (7 bases). This CDR3 is built from 13 residues. The V end was cut by 3 bases, the J end by 10 bases, with 16 bases between. From germline, CDR1 is DFQATT and CDR2 SNEGSKA (reference sequence). The CDR3 DNA sequence: TGCAGTGCTAGCACCAGGGGAGGGAATATTCAGTACTTC. This codes for CSASTRGGNIQYF.

The chain has TRBV5-1 and TRBJ1-1; TRBD1 agrees at 9 bases. Germline-derived CDR1 and CDR2 are SGHRS and YFSETQ. J gave up 0 bases and V 4 bases, and 13 bases lay outside the gene matches. The CDR3 runs to 18 residues. The CDR3 bases are TGCGCCAGCAGCCTCCGTCACAGGGGGCACTCGTTGAACACTGAAGCTTTCTTT. Translation gives CASSLRHRGHSLNTEAFF.

The gene calls are TRBV27 and TRBJ2-7; TRBD1 agrees at 8 bases. J was trimmed by 5 bases and V by 7 bases; bases with no gene match: 10. CDR3 length: 14 residues. Germline CDR1 is MNHEY and CDR2 is SMNVEV (reference sequence). CDR3 sequence reads: CASKVQGAPHEQYF. The DNA of the CDR3 is TGTGCCAGCAAAGTTCAGGGGGCCCCCCACGAGCAGTACTTC.

This chain connects TRBV20-1 to TRBJ2-3; no clear D gene. Trimming shortened V by 4 bases and J by 4 bases, and 6 bases separated the two germline ends. The CDR3 length is 11 residues. Germline V gene data show CDR1 as DFQATT and CDR2 as SNEGSKA (reference sequence). In nucleotides, the CDR3 is TGCAGTGCTAATGGGCCAGATACGCAGTATTTT. It specifies CSANGPDTQYF.

CDR3 DNA sequence: TGTGCCAGCAGCCACCGACAGGGGGCAGGGGAGACCCAGTACTTC. The encoded protein is CASSHRQGAGETQYF. The chain is built from TRBV12-3 or TRBV12-4 and TRBJ2-5, with 10 bases lining up with TRBD1. The V and J ends lost 6 bases and 5 bases, in that order; junction bases with no gene match: 9. This CDR3 is built from 15 residues.